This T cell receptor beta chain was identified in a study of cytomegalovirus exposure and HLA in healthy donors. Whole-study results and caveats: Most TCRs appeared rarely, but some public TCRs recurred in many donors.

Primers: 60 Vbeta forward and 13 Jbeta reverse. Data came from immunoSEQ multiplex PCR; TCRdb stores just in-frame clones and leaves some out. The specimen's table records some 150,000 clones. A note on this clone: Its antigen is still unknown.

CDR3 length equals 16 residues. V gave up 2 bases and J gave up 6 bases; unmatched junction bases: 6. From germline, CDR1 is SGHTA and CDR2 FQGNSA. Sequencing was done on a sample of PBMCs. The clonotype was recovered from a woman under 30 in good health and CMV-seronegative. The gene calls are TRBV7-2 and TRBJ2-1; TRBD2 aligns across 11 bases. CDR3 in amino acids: CASSLSGLAGVNEQFF. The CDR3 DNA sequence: TGTGCCAGCAGCTTATCCGGACTAGCGGGCGTCAATGAGCAGTTCTTC.